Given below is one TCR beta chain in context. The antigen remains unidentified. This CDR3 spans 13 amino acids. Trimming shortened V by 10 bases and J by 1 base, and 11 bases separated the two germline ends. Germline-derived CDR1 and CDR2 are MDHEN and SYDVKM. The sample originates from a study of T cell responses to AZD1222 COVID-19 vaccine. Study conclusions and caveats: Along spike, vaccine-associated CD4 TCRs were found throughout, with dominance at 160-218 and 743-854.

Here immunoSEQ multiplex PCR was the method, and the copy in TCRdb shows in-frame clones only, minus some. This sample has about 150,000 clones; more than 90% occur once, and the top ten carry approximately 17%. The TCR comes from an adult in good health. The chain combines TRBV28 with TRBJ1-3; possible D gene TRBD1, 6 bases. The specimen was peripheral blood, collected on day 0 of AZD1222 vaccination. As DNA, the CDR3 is TGTGCCACCTCAGGGGTATCTGGAAACACCATATATTTT. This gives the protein CATSGVSGNTIYF.